The 20 T cell receptor beta chains below were found in one sample sequenced in a study of beta chain features in type 1 diabetes. The antigens of these receptors remain unknown. The study, taken as a whole, reports: TCRB CDR3s from Type 1 diabetes patients were moderately but significantly shorter in all four CD4+ subsets.

Sequencing targeted expressed TCRB transcripts, as all isolated RNA had been reverse transcribed. The protocol was immunoSEQ multiplex PCR, while the TCRdb copy is restricted to in-frame clones and leaves out a portion. The profile covers roughly 730,000 clones, with about an eighth appearing a single time and 0.02% to 0.025% taken by the ten largest. The sample was naive CD4+ T cells from blood. The receptors were gathered from a man in his late teens or twenties with type 1 diabetes.

V usage is TRBV28 and J usage is TRBJ1-2; the D gene is possibly TRBD1 (6 bases). Trimming stripped 7 bases from V and 8 bases from J, with 17 bases between. The CDR3 runs 13 residues. Germline-derived CDR1 and CDR2 are MDHEN and SYDVKM. CDR3 amino acids: CASTPTGRRGYTF. CDR3 sequence (DNA): TGTGCCAGCACCCCGACAGGTCGGCGGGGCTACACCTTC.

The J gene is TRBJ2-1, the V gene TRBV5-1; possible D gene TRBD2, 5 bases. Trimming removed 4 bases at V and 0 bases at J, with 11 bases between. This CDR3 contains 15 residues. CDR1 is SGHRS and CDR2 is YFSETQ in the germline V gene. CDR3 DNA: TGCGCCAGCAGCCCCGCGGGTAGCTCCTACAATGAGCAGTTCTTC. Its translation is CASSPAGSSYNEQFF.

The chain uses TRBV5-1 and TRBJ1-6; D is possibly TRBD1 (5 bases). V was clipped by 1 base and J by 9 bases, with 14 bases between them. Germline CDR1 and CDR2: SGHRS and YFSETQ. This CDR3 has 15 residues. The DNA of the CDR3 is TGCGCCAGCAGCTTGAGCACAGGCGGAGGTTCACCCCTCCACTTT. Its translation is CASSLSTGGGSPLHF.

The chain uses TRBV13 and TRBJ1-3; D unclear. The V and J ends lost 2 bases and 0 bases respectively, with 8 bases between them. The CDR3 has 15 residues. Germline CDR1 PRHDT, CDR2 FYEKMQ (reference sequence). The CDR3, as DNA: TGTGCCAGCAGCTTACACGAGACCTCTGGAAACACCATATATTTT. It specifies CASSLHETSGNTIYF.

The chain recombines TRBV10-2 with TRBJ1-2; D is uncertain. V gave up 7 bases and J gave up 3 bases, with 15 bases separating them. CDR1 is WSHSY and CDR2 is SAAADI in the germline V gene. CDR3 length: 14 amino acids. CDR3 coding DNA: TGCGCCAGCAAAAGGCCAGAAGGTCACTATGGCTACACCTTC. Encoded protein: CASKRPEGHYGYTF.

CDR3 amino acids: CASSSSRGELFF. The CDR3 DNA reads TGTGCCAGCAGCTCCAGTCGTGGGGAGCTGTTTTTT. The rearrangement links TRBV7-6 to TRBJ2-2; D gene ambiguous. The CDR3 is 12 residues long. Trimming removed 4 bases from V and 8 bases from J, with 8 bases in between. Germline-derived CDR1 and CDR2 are SGHVS and FNYEAQ.

Notes on this clone: This sample includes further DNA sequences coding for the same CDR3. This sequence joins TRBV10-3 and TRBJ2-1; D possibly corresponds to TRBD1 (8 bases). Germline V gives CDR1 ENHRY, CDR2 SYGVKD. This CDR3 has 13 amino acids. V was shortened by 8 bases and J by 5 bases, with 13 bases between the two germline ends. In DNA form, the CDR3 reads TGTGCCATCCGGGGGGACAGGAACAATGAGCAGTTCTTC. Residues: CAIRGDRNNEQFF.

The CDR3, as DNA: TGTGCCACCACTTCAGGGATCCATGAGCAGTTCTTC. Protein sequence: CATTSGIHEQFF. The chain uses TRBV5-6 and TRBJ2-1; TRBD1 might be the D (5 bases). From germline, CDR1 is SGHDT and CDR2 YYEEEE. This CDR3 is 12 amino acids long. The V gene lost 9 bases and the J gene lost 8 bases, with 15 bases spanning the gap.

The chain combines TRBV14 with TRBJ1-6; D not resolved. Germline values: CDR1 SGHDN, CDR2 FVKESK. Between the trimmed V and J ends, which lost 6 bases and 9 bases, there was a span of 9 bases. This CDR3 contains 12 residues. CDR3 region: CASRARSSPLHF. Written as DNA, the CDR3 is TGTGCCAGCAGGGCCCGGAGTTCACCCCTCCACTTT.

The rearrangement joins TRBV9 to TRBJ2-5; no reliable D call. The CDR3 is made up of 16 amino acids. Trimming removed 0 bases at V and 2 bases at J, with 14 bases between. Per germline, CDR1 SGDLS and CDR2 YYNGEE. CDR3 amino acids: CASSVGPQPWQETQYF. In DNA, the CDR3 is TGTGCCAGCAGCGTAGGGCCCCAGCCCTGGCAAGAGACCCAGTACTTC.

Details on this clone: The sample carries other DNA sequences with the same CDR3. V gene TRBV30 combines with J gene TRBJ1-5; the D is unclear. Germline V gene lookup returns CDR1 GTSNPN and CDR2 SVGIG (reference sequence). The CDR3 is 12 amino acids. The V and J ends lost 0 bases and 7 bases respectively, with 7 bases between them. CDR3 sequence reads: CAWSVPGQPQHF. The CDR3 DNA reads as TGTGCCTGGAGTGTACCGGGACAGCCCCAGCATTTT. The whole variable domain, filled in from reference TRBV30 and TRBJ1-5, reads SQTIHQWPATLVQPVGSPLSLECTVEGTSNPNLYWYRQAAGRGLQLLFYSVGIGQISSEVPQNLSASRPQDRQFILSSKKLLLSDSGFYLCAWSVPGQPQHFGDGTRLSIL.

DNA of the CDR3: TGTGCCAGCAGCCCCTCGGGGGTGAACACTGAAGCTTTCTTT. Encoded protein: CASSPSGVNTEAFF. The chain has TRBV28 and TRBJ1-1, with D perhaps matching TRBD1 (5 bases). CDR1 and CDR2 (germline): MDHEN, SYDVKM. Trimming removed 6 bases at V and 0 bases at J, with 11 bases between. The CDR3 loop spans 14 amino acids.

The chain carries TRBV30 and TRBJ1-3, with 8 positions matching TRBD1. The germline V gene encodes CDR1 GTSNPN and CDR2 SVGIG (reference sequence). After removal of 5 bases from V and 3 bases from J, the junction contained 6 bases not matched to a gene. The CDR3 totals 14 residues. The CDR3 nucleotides read TGTGCCTGGGATGGACAGGGAATTGGAAACACCATATATTTT. Protein product: CAWDGQGIGNTIYF.

J is TRBJ2-7 and V is TRBV7-2, with D tentatively TRBD1 (6 bases). This CDR3 comprises 14 residues. Per germline, CDR1 SGHTA and CDR2 FQGNSA. V was shortened by 0 bases and J by 3 bases, with 9 bases between the two germline ends. CDR3 sequence reads: CASSLALGGYEQYF. The DNA of the CDR3 is TGTGCCAGCAGCTTAGCGTTAGGGGGCTACGAGCAGTACTTC.

This chain connects TRBV30 to TRBJ2-7; TRBD1 might be the D (6 bases). The V gene lost 7 bases and the J gene lost 3 bases, with 19 bases spanning the gap. Germline CDR1 GTSNPN, CDR2 SVGIG (reference sequence). The CDR3 spans 14 residues. CDR3 protein: CAFAPSGHIYEQYF. The CDR3 DNA reads as TGTGCCTTCGCCCCTTCGGGACACATCTACGAGCAGTACTTC.

This clone was observed a few times. J is TRBJ2-1 and V is TRBV4-2; possibly TRBD1 for D (5 bases). CDR1 and CDR2 from the germline V gene are LGHNA and YNFKEQ. This CDR3 has 16 amino acids. Trimming cost V 2 bases and J 5 bases, with 16 bases left between them. CDR3 sequence reads: CASSQRQGDLDNEQFF. The CDR3, as DNA: TGTGCCAGCAGCCAAAGGCAGGGTGATTTAGACAATGAGCAGTTCTTC.

The V call is TRBV10-2, the J call TRBJ1-2, with unresolved D. This CDR3 has 14 amino acids. V was pared by 1 base and J by 3 bases, with 9 bases between. Germline V lookup: CDR1 WSHSY, CDR2 SAAADI. The CDR3 nucleotides are TGCGCCAGCAGTGAGTGGAGTGGAGACTATGGCTACACCTTC. Translating gives CASSEWSGDYGYTF.

This clone was seen more than once but under ten times. The V gene is TRBV4-1, the J gene TRBJ1-2; possible D gene TRBD1, 6 bases. CDR1 and CDR2 (germline): MGHRA, YSYEKL. The CDR3 consists of 15 residues. Trimming took off 2 bases at V and 3 bases at J, with 13 bases between the two ends. Here the CDR3 reads CASSQITSGDYGYTF. The DNA of the CDR3 is TGCGCCAGCAGCCAAATCACATCAGGGGACTATGGCTACACCTTC.

There are a few counts of this clone. The V call is TRBV20-1, the J call TRBJ2-5; TRBD1 aligns across 8 bases. This CDR3 region has 11 residues. The germline V gene has CDR1 DFQATT and CDR2 SNEGSKA (reference sequence). J lost 5 bases, V lost 7 bases, and 3 bases had no gene match. CDR3 residues: CSGRQGETQYF. In DNA, the CDR3 is TGCAGTGGAAGACAGGGGGAGACCCAGTACTTC.

The table lists this clone with a few counts. This chain uses TRBV21-1 with TRBJ1-6; the table names TRBD1, a call not compared with the DNA. TRBV21-1 is designated a pseudogene. The CDR3 runs to 16 residues. CDR3 in DNA: TGTGCCAGCAGCCCTACGAGGGGGCGGCCGGATTCACCCCTCCACTTT. Protein: CASSPTRGRPDSPLHF.